These 6 T cell receptor beta chains were sequenced from one sample in a study of CD8 T cells in Susac syndrome. RNA, at roughly 0.5 to 1 ug, was reverse transcribed with random hexamers. MiXCR, run by TCRdb on the immunoSEQ multiplex PCR reads, gives a single entry per CDR3 protein. This sample has 120,000 or so distinct CDR3 sequences, with roughly 95% found just once. Sequencing was done on a sample of CD4+ T cells from PBMCs. All receptors derive from a human donor with Susac syndrome.

V is TRBV29-1 and J is TRBJ1-2; TRBD1 agrees at 8 bases. The length of the CDR3 is 14 residues. In germline, CDR1 is SQVTM, CDR2 ANQGSEA. V shed 4 bases, J shed 4 bases, and the junction held 8 bases outside the gene matches. As DNA, the CDR3 is TGCAGCGTTGGCCCGCGGACAGGGAGCTATGGCTACACCTTC. This codes for CSVGPRTGSYGYTF.

The CDR3 nucleotides are TGTGCCAGCTCAGCTACAGGGTCCAACTCTGGGGCCAACGTCCTGACTTTC. Amino acid sequence: CASSATGSNSGANVLTF. V gene TRBV18 combines with J gene TRBJ2-6; possibly TRBD1 for D (6 bases). Germline loops: CDR1 KGHSH, CDR2 LQKENI. The V end lost 5 bases, the J end lost 0 bases, and 14 bases lay between the germline ends. CDR3 length: 17 residues.

V is TRBV5-4 and J is TRBJ2-1, with TRBD2 matching 9 bases. CDR1 SGHNT and CDR2 YYREEE come from the germline V gene (reference sequence). V was pared by 1 base and J by 5 bases, with 7 bases of the junction left unmatched. This CDR3 is 16 amino acids long. CDR3 DNA: TGTGCCAGCAGCTTGATCGGCGGGAGGGCCGACAATGAGCAGTTCTTC. This translates into CASSLIGGRADNEQFF.

The rearrangement joins TRBV18 to TRBJ2-7; no firm D call. Germline values: CDR1 KGHSH, CDR2 LQKENI. The V end lost 2 bases, the J end lost 6 bases, and 8 bases lay between the germline ends. The CDR3 is 12 residues long. This chain's CDR3 is CASSPAIGEQYF. As DNA, the CDR3 is TGTGCCAGCTCACCAGCAATTGGCGAGCAGTACTTC.

This clonotype appeared once. The V gene is TRBV7-2, the J gene TRBJ1-5, with a possible D match to TRBD1 (5 bases). CDR3 length equals 14 residues. Looked up from germline, CDR1 is SGHTA and CDR2 is FQGNSA. V gave up 7 bases and J gave up 6 bases, with 16 bases separating them. DNA for the CDR3: TGTGCCAGCACGCTGGGCGGGGGGTCTCAGCCCCAGCATTTT. It yields the protein CASTLGGGSQPQHF.

This rearrangement joins TRBV20-1 to TRBJ1-2; 7 bases align to TRBD1. The CDR3 consists of 11 residues. Trimming took 7 bases from V and 5 from J; bases not matched to a gene: 4. Germline V lookup: CDR1 DFQATT, CDR2 SNEGSKA (reference sequence). The CDR3 reads CSGQTGYGYTF. The DNA for the CDR3 is TGCAGTGGGCAGACAGGGTATGGCTACACCTTC.